The entry that follows covers one T cell receptor (beta chain) sequence. An immunoSEQ assay, version v3.0, was performed at survey level. Here immunoSEQ multiplex PCR was the method, and the copy in TCRdb shows in-frame clones only, minus some. This sample yields some 10,000 clones, of which 85% to 90% are seen a single time; 15% to 20% belongs to the top ten. This entry comes from a study of long-term antiretroviral therapy in people with HIV. V gave up 4 bases and J gave up 0 bases, with 10 bases separating them. The CDR3 is made up of 15 amino acids. Germline assignment: CDR1 SGHRS and CDR2 YFSETQ.

Material: unsorted PBMCs, obtained 0.2 years before starting antiretroviral therapy. This rearrangement joins TRBV5-1 to TRBJ1-4; D gene ambiguous. This clonotype originated in a woman aged 40 to 50 with HIV. The CDR3 here is CASSGNTATNEKLFF. For the CDR3, the DNA is TGCGCCAGCAGCGGAAACACAGCAACTAATGAAAAACTGTTTTTT.